The 22 T cell receptor beta chains in this list originate from one sample, sequenced in a study of blood T cell repertoires in COVID-19. Produced via immunoSEQ multiplex PCR; TCRdb's table is partial and in-frame only. The sample lists 130,000 to 150,000 clones, 80% to 90% occurring once. Sequences were obtained from PBMCs or T cells enriched from blood (not recorded which). The receptors shown here come from a man aged 55-75 years who had recovered from COVID-19.

The chain is built from TRBV3-1 (or the pseudogene TRBV3-2) and TRBJ1-1; 9 bases are a match to TRBD1. The CDR3 consists of 14 residues. CDR1 and CDR2 (germline): LGHDT, YNNKEL (reference sequence). Losses at the gene ends were 3 bases for V and 6 bases for J; bases not matched to a gene: 5. CDR3 sequence (DNA): TGTGCCAGCAGCCATTGGGACAGGGACTCTGAAGCTTTCTTT. Translated: CASSHWDRDSEAFF.

This chain connects TRBV5-1 to TRBJ2-3; unclear D gene. The CDR3 extends over 12 amino acids. The V end was cut by 1 base, the J end by 5 bases, with 5 bases between. Per germline, CDR1 SGHRS and CDR2 YFSETQ. CDR3 nucleotides: TGCGCCAGCAGCTTGCGAGGAGATACGCAGTATTTT. Protein product: CASSLRGDTQYF.

CDR3 DNA: TGTGCCAGCAAGGTTCGAGGTCACACTGAAGCTTTCTTT. It translates to CASKVRGHTEAFF. This chain connects TRBV2 to TRBJ1-1; D is ambiguous. Between the trimmed V and J ends, which lost 7 bases and 3 bases, there was a span of 12 bases. Germline CDR1 reads SNHLY; CDR2 reads FYNNEI. This CDR3 is 13 amino acids long.

The rearrangement uses TRBV6-5 and TRBJ1-4, with a possible D match to TRBD1 (5 bases). This CDR3 spans 14 amino acids. V was shortened by 8 bases and J by 8 bases, with 18 bases between the two germline ends. Germline V gene sequence: CDR1 MNHEY, CDR2 SVGAGI. For the CDR3, the DNA is TGTGCCAGCTCGCCGGGGGGGTCGTGGGAAAAACTGTTTTTT. As protein: CASSPGGSWEKLFF.

The table lists this clone with a few counts. V gene TRBV6-4 combines with J gene TRBJ2-3; 8 bases are shared with TRBD2. Germline assignment: CDR1 MRHNA and CDR2 SNTAGT. The CDR3 is made up of 14 amino acids. Trimming cost V 3 bases and J 1 base; bases outside gene matches: 0. The CDR3 protein is CASSERGGTDTQYF. The DNA for the CDR3 is TGTGCCAGCAGTGAGCGGGGGGGCACAGATACGCAGTATTTT.

The chain couples TRBV27 to TRBJ2-1; 7 bases map to TRBD1. This CDR3 contains 15 residues. The V gene end was trimmed by 5 bases and the J gene end by 5 bases; junction bases not matched to a gene: 9. Germline values: CDR1 MNHEY, CDR2 SMNVEV (reference sequence). CDR3: CASSLTGFGNNEQFF. CDR3 nucleotide sequence: TGTGCCAGCAGTCTGACAGGGTTCGGGAACAATGAGCAGTTCTTC.

This chain joins TRBV28 and TRBJ1-1; TRBD1 agrees at 9 bases. Germline CDR1 MDHEN, CDR2 SYDVKM. V was clipped by 6 bases and J by 5 bases; unmatched bases: 19. The CDR3 totals 18 residues. The CDR3 spells CASSLSRDRVGRKTEAFF. The CDR3 DNA reads as TGTGCCAGCAGCCTTAGCCGGGACAGGGTAGGGCGAAAAACTGAAGCTTTCTTT.

This clone appeared a single time. V and J are TRBV20-1 and TRBJ2-1, with D maybe TRBD1 (5 bases). Germline loops: CDR1 DFQATT, CDR2 SNEGSKA (reference sequence). CDR3 length equals 11 residues. Trimming removed 4 bases from V and 12 bases from J, with 13 bases in between. The CDR3, as DNA: TGCAGTGCTACTCGCAATCAGGGGCAGTTCTTC. This translates into CSATRNQGQFF.

The rearrangement joins TRBV11-2 to TRBJ2-1, with D perhaps matching TRBD1 (6 bases). Between the trimmed V and J ends, which lost 5 bases and 5 bases, there was a span of 10 bases. Germline assignment: CDR1 SGHAT and CDR2 FQNNGV. This CDR3 region has 13 residues. The CDR3 DNA follows: TGTGCCAGCAGCACAGACAGGAACAATGAGCAGTTCTTC. It encodes CASSTDRNNEQFF.

The chain joins TRBV2 to TRBJ2-3; TRBD1 agrees at 7 bases. Germline lookup yields CDR1 SNHLY and CDR2 FYNNEI. V shed 5 bases and J 10 bases; nucleotides not matched to a gene: 12. The CDR3 sequence is 14 residues long. The CDR3 sequence is CASSSIPTGIPQYF. The CDR3 DNA reads as TGTGCCAGCAGTTCAATTCCGACAGGGATACCGCAGTATTTT.

This clone was detected once. J is TRBJ1-2 and V is TRBV5-8; D is unclear. The V gene's germline CDR1 is SGHTS and CDR2 YDEGEE. CDR3 length: 14 amino acids. V was shortened by 0 bases and J by 4 bases, with 10 bases between the two germline ends. The CDR3 region is CASSLVGVSYGYTF. CDR3 nucleotide sequence: TGTGCCAGCAGCTTGGTCGGGGTGAGCTATGGCTACACCTTC.

The V gene is TRBV5-1, the J gene TRBJ2-2; 9 positions agree with TRBD1. Unmatched junction bases numbered 10, after V lost 7 bases and J lost 6 bases. The CDR3 is 15 residues long. In germline, CDR1 is SGHRS, CDR2 YFSETQ. The CDR3, as DNA: TGCGCCAGCGGGGACGGGACAGGGTACGCCGGGGAGCTGTTTTTT. It encodes CASGDGTGYAGELFF.

The chain links TRBV12-3 or TRBV12-4 to TRBJ1-4; D possibly corresponds to TRBD1 (5 bases). The CDR3 runs 13 residues. V lost 7 bases to trimming and J lost 8 bases, with 14 bases between them. CDR3 protein: CASTHAGGEKLFF. Written as DNA, the CDR3 is TGTGCCAGCACCCACGCGGGGGGGGAAAAACTGTTTTTT.

CDR3 DNA sequence: TGTGCCAGCAGCCCAATGGGCAGGGGGAACACTGAAGCTTTCTTT. Amino acid sequence: CASSPMGRGNTEAFF. This sequence joins TRBV7-9 and TRBJ1-1, with D maybe TRBD1 (6 bases). Germline CDR1 SEHNR, CDR2 FQNEAQ (reference sequence). Trimming took 5 bases from V and 1 from J, leaving 14 bases between them. CDR3 size: 15 residues.

The chain has TRBV3-1 (or the pseudogene TRBV3-2) and TRBJ1-4; D is possibly TRBD1 (6 bases). Germline lookup yields CDR1 LGHDT and CDR2 YNNKEL (reference sequence). The CDR3 covers 16 residues. V was clipped by 4 bases and J by 0 bases, with 12 bases between them. CDR3 in amino acids: CASSPDSLATNEKLFF. The DNA for the CDR3 is TGTGCCAGCAGCCCGGACAGTCTCGCAACTAATGAAAAACTGTTTTTT.

The J gene is TRBJ2-2, the V gene TRBV5-1, with D perhaps TRBD1 (5 bases). CDR3 length: 15 residues. The ends were cut back, 4 bases at V and 1 base at J, with 11 bases in the middle. CDR1 is SGHRS and CDR2 is YFSETQ in the germline V gene. In DNA, the CDR3 is TGCGCCAGCAGCCCTGGACATTTGAACACCGGGGAGCTGTTTTTT. Amino acids: CASSPGHLNTGELFF.

The chain has TRBV5-1 and TRBJ2-1, with a weak D call TRBD1 (6 bases). V gave up 4 bases and J gave up 4 bases, with 15 bases separating them. The V gene's germline CDR1 is SGHRS and CDR2 YFSETQ. The CDR3 contains 15 residues. The chain's CDR3 is CASSADSLGYNEQFF. Written as DNA, the CDR3 is TGCGCCAGCAGCGCGGACAGCCTGGGTTACAATGAGCAGTTCTTC.

The rearrangement joins TRBV2 to TRBJ1-5; D unresolved. Trimming stripped 4 bases from V and 2 bases from J, with 12 bases between. CDR1 is SNHLY, CDR2 FYNNEI, per germline. The length of the CDR3 is 15 residues. The CDR3 spells CASSVEGGGNQPQHF. The CDR3 coding sequence is TGTGCCAGCAGTGTGGAGGGTGGTGGCAATCAGCCCCAGCATTTT.

This sequence joins TRBV5-4 and TRBJ2-7; TRBD2 aligns across 8 bases. Germline V gene lookup returns CDR1 SGHNT and CDR2 YYREEE (reference sequence). V gave up 4 bases and J gave up 4 bases; unmatched junction bases: 7. The CDR3 length is 14 residues. CDR3 in amino acids: CASSQSGSSYEQYF. CDR3 nucleotides: TGTGCCAGCAGCCAGAGCGGGAGTAGTTACGAGCAGTACTTC. The whole variable domain, filled in from reference TRBV5-4 and TRBJ2-7, reads ETGVTQSPTHLIKTRGQQVTLRCSSQSGHNTVSWYQQALGQGPQFIFQYYREEENGRGNFPPRFSGLQFPNYSSELNVNALELDDSALYLCASSQSGSSYEQYFGPGTRLTVT.

The CDR3 loop is CSVDNPGIFLSYTF. The CDR3 nucleotides read TGCAGCGTTGACAACCCAGGGATCTTCCTAAGCTACACCTTC. The chain has TRBV29-1 and TRBJ1-2; D might be TRBD1 (5 bases). V gave up 3 bases and J gave up 9 bases, with 20 bases separating them. The CDR3 extends over 14 amino acids. Germline loops: CDR1 SQVTM, CDR2 ANQGSEA.

The rearrangement joins TRBV9 to TRBJ2-1; 16 bases match TRBD2. From germline, CDR1 is SGDLS and CDR2 YYNGEE. The CDR3 consists of 15 residues. With V trimmed by 4 bases and J by 14 bases, 9 bases remained unmatched. CDR3: CASSPGTSGRETEFF. CDR3 DNA: TGTGCCAGCAGCCCAGGGACTAGCGGGAGGGAGACGGAGTTCTTC.

This clone was counted a few times. DNA of the CDR3: TGTGCCAGCAGTGAAAGGGGAAGCTCTGAAGCTTTCTTT. Encoded protein: CASSERGSSEAFF. The V gene is TRBV6-1, the J gene TRBJ1-1, with D tentatively TRBD1 (5 bases). V was cut by 2 bases and J by 6 bases, with 10 bases left in between. The V gene's germline CDR1 is MNHNS and CDR2 SASEGT. The CDR3 runs 13 residues.